The sample holds one count of the clone carrying this T cell receptor beta chain. Its antigen is undetermined. Using roughly 200 ng DNA, approximately 27,000 T cell genomes, the sorted-subset replicate PCRs were run. Here immunoSEQ multiplex PCR was the method, and the copy in TCRdb shows in-frame clones only, minus some. The sample records about 690,000 clones, roughly 91% being singletons. This specimen belongs to a study of shared clonotypes between healthy human individuals. Study observations and caveats: When compared with the clonotypes that were shared by all four sorted-subset donors, the non-shared clonotypes turned out to have lower generation probabilities.

The germline CDR1 and CDR2 sequences are LGHNA and YNFKEQ. This CDR3 spans 16 amino acids. With 0 bases removed from V and 1 base from J, the gap between germline ends came to 12 bases. The rearrangement links TRBV4-2 to TRBJ2-5; D unclear. Sequencing used memory CD8+ T cells from PBMCs. Subset defined: CD45RO+ cells pooled with CCR7-negative TemRA cells. The TCR was taken from a man aged 18 to 35 in good health. Some clones in this sample may be carry-over from other donors' samples. The CDR3 protein is CASSQEGMGSQETQYF. The CDR3 DNA reads TGTGCCAGCAGCCAAGAAGGCATGGGGTCCCAAGAGACCCAGTACTTC.